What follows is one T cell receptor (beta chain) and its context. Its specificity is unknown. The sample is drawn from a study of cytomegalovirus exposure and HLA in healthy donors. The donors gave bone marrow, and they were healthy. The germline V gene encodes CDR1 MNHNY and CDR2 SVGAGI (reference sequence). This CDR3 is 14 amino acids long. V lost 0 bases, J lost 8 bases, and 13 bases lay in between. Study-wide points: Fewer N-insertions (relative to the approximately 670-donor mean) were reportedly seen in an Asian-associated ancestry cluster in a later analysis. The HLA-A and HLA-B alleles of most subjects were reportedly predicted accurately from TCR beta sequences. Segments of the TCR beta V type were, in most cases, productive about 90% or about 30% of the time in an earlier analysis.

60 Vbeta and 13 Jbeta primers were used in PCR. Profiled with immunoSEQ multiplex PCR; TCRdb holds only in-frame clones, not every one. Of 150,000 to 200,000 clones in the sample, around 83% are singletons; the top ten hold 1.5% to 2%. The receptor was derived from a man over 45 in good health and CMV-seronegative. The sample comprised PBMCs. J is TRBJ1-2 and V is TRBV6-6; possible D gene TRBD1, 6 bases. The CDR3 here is CASSYSSGGRGYTF. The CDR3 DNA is TGTGCCAGCAGTTACTCGTCTGGGGGCAGGGGCTACACCTTC.